A single sample is the source of the 29 T cell receptor beta chains below, sequenced in a study of cytomegalovirus exposure and HLA in healthy donors (dated by TCRdb to 2015 to 2018). Libraries came from the immunoSEQ multiplex PCR assay. For the multiplex PCR, a mixture combining 60 forward primers for TCR Vbeta segments and 13 reverse primers for TCR Jbeta segments was used. The table comes from immuneACCESS by way of TCRdb, which keeps in-frame sequences with V and J called. Part of the clones is missing from these tables; in studies checked, under half for an unresolved V gene and the rest for unknown reasons. This sample holds 95,000 to 110,000 clones; roughly 72% were observed only once. The ten biggest clones cover 5% to 6.5% of the sample. The specimen was PBMCs. Receptor source: a woman in her late teens or twenties in good health and CMV-seropositive.

This clone turned up a few times. The chain carries TRBV27 and TRBJ1-1, with 7 bases that match TRBD1. The CDR3 extends over 17 amino acids. Germline CDR1 is MNHEY and CDR2 is SMNVEV (reference sequence). With V trimmed by 2 bases and J by 0 bases, 9 bases remained unmatched. The CDR3 nucleotides are TGTGCCAGCAGTTTACGCCCAGGGGGTTACATGAACACTGAAGCTTTCTTT. This gives the protein CASSLRPGGYMNTEAFF.

This clone was seen once. The V call is TRBV5-1, the J call TRBJ1-1; possible D gene TRBD1, 6 bases. Germline values: CDR1 SGHRS, CDR2 YFSETQ. CDR3 length equals 15 residues. Trimming took off 2 bases at V and 2 bases at J, with 13 bases between the two ends. CDR3 in amino acids: CASSLQGGSNTEAFF. The CDR3 region has the DNA TGCGCCAGCAGCTTACAGGGAGGGTCCAACACTGAAGCTTTCTTT.

The V gene is TRBV7-2, the J gene TRBJ1-5, with no clear D. CDR1 and CDR2 from the germline V gene are SGHTA and FQGNSA. Trimming stripped 4 bases from V and 0 bases from J, with 10 bases between. This CDR3 spans 15 amino acids. The CDR3 DNA sequence: TGTGCCAGCAGCTCTGGCGGCTATAGCAATCAGCCCCAGCATTTT. The encoded protein is CASSSGGYSNQPQHF.

This clone was counted only a few times. Other DNA sequences in this sample translate to the same CDR3. The V gene is TRBV28, the J gene TRBJ2-3, with 8 nucleotides matching TRBD2. The V gene's germline CDR1 is MDHEN and CDR2 SYDVKM. J gave up 2 bases and V 6 bases, and 7 bases lay outside the gene matches. The CDR3 loop spans 15 amino acids. The CDR3 sequence: CASSPPSGLTDTQYF. The CDR3 nucleotides are TGTGCCAGCAGCCCGCCTAGCGGGCTCACAGATACGCAGTATTTT.

The chain links TRBV10-3 to TRBJ1-3, with TRBD1 matching over 7 bases. Germline V gene lookup returns CDR1 ENHRY and CDR2 SYGVKD. V gave up 6 bases and J gave up 0 bases; unmatched junction bases: 5. The length of the CDR3 is 15 residues. As DNA, the CDR3 is TGTGCCATCAGACCGGGACAGAACTCTGGAAACACCATATATTTT. Protein sequence: CAIRPGQNSGNTIYF.

The V gene is TRBV21-1, the J gene TRBJ2-7; no check of the table's D call, TRBD1, against the DNA was made. TRBV21-1 is termed a pseudogene. The CDR3 has 16 residues. CDR3 coding DNA: TGTGCCAGCAGCATCCCCGAGACAGGCTTCTCCTACGAGCAGTACTTC. It is translated as CASSIPETGFSYEQYF.

This chain connects TRBV2 to TRBJ2-7; 12 nucleotides agree with TRBD2. Germline-derived CDR1 and CDR2 are SNHLY and FYNNEI. The CDR3 has 15 amino acids. With 6 bases clipped from V and 2 bases from J, the junction kept 5 bases outside the gene matches. Here the CDR3 reads CASRGGLAGPYEQYF. The CDR3 DNA follows: TGTGCCAGCAGGGGGGGACTAGCGGGCCCCTACGAGCAGTACTTC.

The J gene is TRBJ2-7, the V gene TRBV28; 9 bases are a match to TRBD2. Trimming at V came to 6 bases and at J to 2 bases, leaving 8 bases not matched to a gene. Germline V gene sequence: CDR1 MDHEN, CDR2 SYDVKM. CDR3 length equals 15 residues. CDR3 DNA: TGTGCCAGCAGCCCGAGCGGGAGGTGGCCCTACGAGCAGTACTTC. It specifies CASSPSGRWPYEQYF.

This clone was recorded a few times. The chain has TRBV6-5 and TRBJ2-7; 8 positions agree with TRBD1. The length of the CDR3 is 13 residues. With V trimmed by 6 bases and J by 6 bases, 7 bases remained unmatched. Per the germline V gene, CDR1 is MNHEY and CDR2 is SVGAGI. The CDR3 loop reads CASRRTGLGEQYF. The CDR3 DNA is TGTGCCAGCAGAAGGACAGGGTTGGGCGAGCAGTACTTC.

This clone was recorded a few times. The CDR3 bases are TGTGCCAGCAGCCAAGTAGGCAGGGGCTACGAGCAGTACTTC. Translation gives CASSQVGRGYEQYF. This chain joins TRBV14 and TRBJ2-7, with a weak D call TRBD1 (6 bases). The CDR3 totals 14 residues. The V end was cut by 1 base, the J end by 3 bases, with 10 bases between. Germline loops: CDR1 SGHDN, CDR2 FVKESK. The full variable domain, rest sourced from reference TRBV14 and TRBJ2-7, is EAGVTQFPSHSVIEKGQTVTLRCDPISGHDNLYWYRRVMGKEIKFLLHFVKESKQDESGMPNNRFLAERTGGTYSTLKVQPAELEDSGVYFCASSQVGRGYEQYFGPGTRLTVT.

CDR3 sequence reads: CATSRGTTQPQHF. DNA for the CDR3: TGTGCCACCAGCAGAGGGACTACACAGCCCCAGCATTTT. The chain carries TRBV15 and TRBJ1-5, with unresolved D. Germline V gene data show CDR1 as LNHNV and CDR2 as YYDKDF (reference sequence). The CDR3 loop spans 13 amino acids. With 1 base removed from V and 7 bases from J, the gap between germline ends came to 8 bases.

This chain uses TRBV25-1 with TRBJ2-1; D perhaps matches TRBD1 (5 bases). CDR3 size: 15 residues. Germline-derived CDR1 and CDR2 are MGHDK and SYGVNS. Trimming took off 1 base at V and 8 bases at J, with 15 bases between the two ends. The CDR3 protein is CASSEWAGNKDEQFF. The CDR3 DNA sequence: TGTGCCAGCAGTGAATGGGCAGGGAATAAGGATGAGCAGTTCTTC.

This clone was seen only once. The gene calls are TRBV6-5 and TRBJ2-7; TRBD2 agrees at 9 bases. The CDR3 runs to 14 residues. Germline assignment: CDR1 MNHEY and CDR2 SVGAGI. The V segment lost 4 bases and the J segment 6 bases; nucleotides outside the gene matches: 7. CDR3 protein: CASSSTSGSPEQYF. In DNA, the CDR3 is TGTGCCAGCAGTTCGACTAGCGGCTCTCCCGAGCAGTACTTC.

The chain combines TRBV23-1 with TRBJ2-7, with 8 bases that match TRBD1. TRBV23-1 is an ORF for which the function is uncertain. J was trimmed by 0 bases and V by 8 bases; bases with no gene match: 15. The CDR3 runs 17 residues. CDR3: CASGKRGQGSFSYEQYF. CDR3 bases: TGCGCCAGCGGGAAGAGAGGACAGGGATCTTTCTCCTACGAGCAGTACTTC.

This chain uses TRBV5-1 with TRBJ1-2, with 7 bases fitting TRBD1. Germline V gene data show CDR1 as SGHRS and CDR2 as YFSETQ. Unmatched junction bases numbered 7, after V lost 4 bases and J lost 7 bases. The CDR3 loop spans 13 amino acids. The CDR3 loop reads CASSVGQVGGYTF. DNA for the CDR3: TGCGCCAGCAGCGTCGGACAGGTCGGTGGCTACACCTTC.

V usage is TRBV5-6 and J usage is TRBJ2-5; 9 nucleotides line up with TRBD1. The trim removed 4 bases at V and 5 bases at J, leaving 9 bases unmatched. Germline V gene lookup returns CDR1 SGHDT and CDR2 YYEEEE. The CDR3 spans 15 residues. The CDR3 DNA sequence: TGTGCCAGCAGCCCGGGACAGGGAAGGGAGGAGACCCAGTACTTC. This codes for CASSPGQGREETQYF. The full variable domain, completed using reference TRBV5-6 and TRBJ2-5, is DAGVTQSPTHLIKTRGQQVTLRCSPKSGHDTVSWYQQALGQGPQFIFQYYEEEERQRGNFPDRFSGHQFPNYSSELNVNALLLGDSALYLCASSPGQGREETQYFGPGTRLLVL.

J is TRBJ1-1 and V is TRBV28; D gene uncertain. The CDR3 is 15 amino acids. The germline V gene has CDR1 MDHEN and CDR2 SYDVKM. V lost 1 base to trimming and J lost 6 bases, with 15 bases between them. In nucleotides, the CDR3 is TGTGCCAGCAGTTTATTACAGAAGCCAAAAGCTGAAGCTTTCTTT. Its translation: CASSLLQKPKAEAFF.

J is TRBJ2-7 and V is TRBV7-8; the D is unclear. Germline V gene sequence: CDR1 SGHVS, CDR2 FQNEAQ. V shed 5 bases and J shed 3 bases, with 14 bases lying between them. The CDR3 totals 14 residues. CDR3 nucleotide sequence: TGTGCCAGCAGCCCCGGAGTTTTGGTCTACGAGCAGTACTTC. It specifies CASSPGVLVYEQYF.

The rearrangement uses TRBV5-6 and TRBJ2-3; 9 bases line up with TRBD1. Unmatched junction bases numbered 2, after V lost 3 bases and J lost 0 bases. Germline CDR1 is SGHDT and CDR2 is YYEEEE. The length of the CDR3 is 15 residues. The CDR3 loop is CASSSGTGSTDTQYF. As DNA, the CDR3 is TGTGCCAGCAGCTCCGGGACAGGGAGCACAGATACGCAGTATTTT.

This clone showed up just a few times. The chain links TRBV12-5 to TRBJ1-1; tentative D call: TRBD1 (6 bases). The CDR3 sequence is 11 residues long. V dropped 6 bases and J dropped 9 bases, with 11 bases sitting between them. Germline V gene data show CDR1 as LGHNT and CDR2 as FRNRAP. The CDR3 is CASGHREKAFF. The DNA of the CDR3 is TGTGCTAGTGGCCACAGGGAAAAAGCTTTCTTT.

V usage is TRBV19 and J usage is TRBJ2-1; D may be TRBD2 (5 bases). CDR1 is LNHDA and CDR2 is SQIVND in the germline V gene (reference sequence). The V end was cut by 5 bases, the J end by 8 bases, with 19 bases between. This CDR3 contains 15 residues. The CDR3 coding sequence is TGTGCCAGTAGTTTCGGGGTGGGGTTCGGATATGAGCAGTTCTTC. This codes for CASSFGVGFGYEQFF.

The genes are TRBV5-1 and TRBJ2-6, with D uncertain. This CDR3 has 16 residues. CDR1 and CDR2 (germline): SGHRS, YFSETQ. The V and J ends lost 0 bases and 0 bases respectively, with 7 bases between them. CDR3 DNA: TGCGCCAGCAGCTTGGGCAGGAACTCTGGGGCCAACGTCCTGACTTTC. Its translation: CASSLGRNSGANVLTF.

The chain joins TRBV2 to TRBJ2-2; no clear D. From germline, CDR1 is SNHLY and CDR2 FYNNEI. The CDR3 loop spans 12 amino acids. The germline V and J ends were trimmed by 4 bases and 7 bases, with 7 bases remaining between them. The CDR3 spells CASSGQNGELFF. CDR3 nucleotide sequence: TGTGCCAGCAGTGGTCAAAACGGGGAGCTGTTTTTT.

V gene TRBV6-4 combines with J gene TRBJ2-1; 8 bases align to TRBD2. This CDR3 contains 13 residues. CDR1 is MRHNA, CDR2 SNTAGT, per germline. The J segment lost 10 bases and the V segment lost 3 bases, leaving 5 bases of the junction unmatched. The CDR3 is CASSEGTSGEQFF. The CDR3 nucleotides read TGTGCCAGCAGTGAGGGCACTAGCGGCGAGCAGTTCTTC.

The chain is built from TRBV13 and TRBJ2-7; 9 bases match TRBD1. This CDR3 has 16 amino acids. With 1 base clipped from V and 5 bases from J, the junction kept 9 bases outside the gene matches. Germline CDR1 is PRHDT and CDR2 is FYEKMQ (reference sequence). CDR3 nucleotide sequence: TGTGCCAGCAGCTTAGCAGGACAGGGGAATGACGACGAGCAGTACTTC. It is translated as CASSLAGQGNDDEQYF.

The CDR3 DNA follows: TGTGCCAGCAGCTCCCGGACAGGACACTACGAGCAGTACTTC. As protein: CASSSRTGHYEQYF. The gene calls are TRBV7-9 and TRBJ2-7, with TRBD1 identical over 7 bases. Germline CDR1 reads SEHNR; CDR2 reads FQNEAQ (reference sequence). J gave up 3 bases and V 4 bases, and 6 bases lay outside the gene matches. The CDR3 spans 14 residues.

This clone occurred a few times. V gene TRBV5-1 combines with J gene TRBJ2-2; maybe TRBD2 (6 bases). The CDR3 is made up of 17 amino acids. CDR1 is SGHRS and CDR2 is YFSETQ in the germline V gene. With 4 bases removed from V and 1 base from J, the gap between germline ends came to 17 bases. The CDR3 region has the DNA TGCGCCAGCAGCAGCCCCGCGGGACGGATGAACACCGGGGAGCTGTTTTTT. It codes for CASSSPAGRMNTGELFF.

The chain uses TRBV7-9 and TRBJ2-7; tentatively, D is TRBD2 (5 bases). The CDR3 length is 12 residues. The germline gives CDR1 SEHNR, CDR2 FQNEAQ (reference sequence). Between the trimmed V and J ends, which lost 2 bases and 6 bases, there was a span of 8 bases. CDR3: CASSLSGVEQYF. CDR3 DNA sequence: TGTGCCAGCAGCTTATCCGGGGTCGAGCAGTACTTC.

V and J are TRBV19 and TRBJ2-7; 11 bases map to TRBD2. V dropped 3 bases and J dropped 3; count of bases not matched to a gene: 4. The germline V gene encodes CDR1 LNHDA and CDR2 SQIVND (reference sequence). This CDR3 is built from 15 residues. CDR3 coding DNA: TGTGCCAGTAGTATTCGAGGGACTAGCGGCTACGAGCAGTACTTC. It specifies CASSIRGTSGYEQYF.